The clone carrying this TCR beta chain was detected many times. Its target is not known. The V gene lost 0 bases and the J gene lost 4 bases, with 9 bases spanning the gap. The CDR3 is 14 amino acids. Germline-derived CDR1 and CDR2 are SEHNR and FQNEAQ (reference sequence). The data are from a study of T cells after yellow fever vaccination. Study outcomes and limitations: Among primary-vaccination clones, most reappeared after the booster, at 96% for CD4 and 88% for CD8. Weaker in magnitude, the secondary response showed a faster peak on day 5 versus 15.

MiXCR, applied by TCRdb to the 5' RACE reads, yields one record per CDR3 protein. In the table there are hundreds of thousands of distinct CDR3 sequences, 9% to 15% of which are singletons. The receptor was derived from a man in his thirties or forties who received the YFV17D yellow fever vaccine. The chain couples TRBV7-9 to TRBJ2-5, with a tentative D call TRBD1 (6 bases). The input for sequencing was PBMCs, taken on the day of the yellow fever booster vaccination. The CDR3 DNA follows: TGTGCCAGCAGCTTAGCATCAGGGGCAGAGACCCAGTACTTC. Translating gives CASSLASGAETQYF.